Following are 26 T cell receptor beta chains from one sample sequenced in a study of blood T cell repertoires in COVID-19 (dated by TCRdb to the early 2020s). The method was the immunoSEQ multiplex PCR assay. TCRdb took over this immuneACCESS table, retaining in-frame rearrangements with V and J assigned. Such tables are incomplete; in checked studies, under half of the missing clones stem from an unresolved V gene, and the remainder is unexplained. This sample holds 100,000 or so clones; around 74% were observed only once. The ten largest clonotypes hold less than 20% of the sample. The source material was peripheral blood. The receptors here all came from a woman aged 65 to 85 with acute or convalescent COVID-19.

The chain uses TRBV4-3 and TRBJ1-4, with D possibly matching TRBD1 (5 bases). CDR1 LGHNA and CDR2 YSLEER come from the germline V gene. Trimming removed 4 bases from V and 8 bases from J, with 17 bases in between. This CDR3 is 15 amino acids long. Here the CDR3 DNA reads TGCGCCAGCAGCCCTGGACCCCACTCAGGGGAAAAACTGTTTTTT. As protein: CASSPGPHSGEKLFF.

The J gene is TRBJ1-1, the V gene TRBV9; D remains unclear. The CDR3 sequence is 13 residues long. Germline V gene lookup returns CDR1 SGDLS and CDR2 YYNGEE. V lost 0 bases and J 1 base, leaving 4 bases between the germline ends. The CDR3 region has the DNA TGTGCCAGCAGCGTAGTACAGAACACTGAAGCTTTCTTT. Translation: CASSVVQNTEAFF.

This clone was seen repeatedly, ten times or more. This chain links TRBV2 with TRBJ2-1; TRBD1 is a possible D gene (5 bases). Germline V gene data show CDR1 as SNHLY and CDR2 as FYNNEI. V shed 10 bases and J shed 9 bases, with 19 bases lying between them. The CDR3 has 13 amino acids. Here the CDR3 DNA reads TGTGCCACCCAAGGGGTTGGTGGGGTTGAGCAGTTCTTC. Translation: CATQGVGGVEQFF.

This chain links TRBV18 with TRBJ2-2; TRBD1 aligns across 7 bases. The V gene's germline CDR1 is KGHSH and CDR2 LQKENI. This CDR3 comprises 15 residues. The J segment lost 2 bases and the V segment lost 6 bases, leaving 6 bases of the junction unmatched. The CDR3 loop is CASSLDRTNTGELFF. The CDR3 DNA reads as TGTGCCAGCTCCCTGGACAGGACCAACACCGGGGAGCTGTTTTTT.

The V call is TRBV5-1, the J call TRBJ1-2; 7 nucleotides agree with TRBD1. Per germline, CDR1 SGHRS and CDR2 YFSETQ. CDR3 length equals 15 residues. V was clipped by 3 bases and J by 1 base; unmatched bases: 6. CDR3 loop: CASSSEGQFNYGYTF. Here the CDR3 DNA reads TGCGCCAGCAGCTCCGAGGGACAGTTTAACTATGGCTACACCTTC.

The rearrangement links TRBV11-2 to TRBJ1-1, with D possibly matching TRBD1 (6 bases). V dropped 1 base and J dropped 2 bases, with 8 bases sitting between them. The CDR3 consists of 14 residues. The germline V gene encodes CDR1 SGHAT and CDR2 FQNNGV. CDR3 nucleotide sequence: TGTGCCAGCAGCTTAGGACAGGCCAACACTGAAGCTTTCTTT. This codes for CASSLGQANTEAFF.

This chain uses TRBV9 with TRBJ1-1, with TRBD1 as a possible D gene (5 bases). CDR3 size: 15 residues. The V end lost 0 bases, the J end lost 1 base, and 10 bases lay between the germline ends. Germline CDR1 reads SGDLS; CDR2 reads YYNGEE. The CDR3 DNA reads as TGTGCCAGCAGCGTAGGGGGGGAAGGGAACACTGAAGCTTTCTTT. This codes for CASSVGGEGNTEAFF. The full variable domain, its missing parts supplied by reference TRBV9 and TRBJ1-1, is DSGVTQTPKHLITATGQRVTLRCSPRSGDLSVYWYQQSLDQGLQFLIQYYNGEERAKGNILERFSAQQFPDLHSELNLSSLELGDSALYFCASSVGGEGNTEAFFGQGTRLTVV.

This chain uses TRBV9 with TRBJ1-6; weak D call: TRBD1 (6 bases). Germline V gene lookup returns CDR1 SGDLS and CDR2 YYNGEE. This CDR3 contains 13 residues. V lost 5 bases and J lost 7, with 10 bases in between. CDR3 coding DNA: TGTGCCAGCAGGGGGGCAGGGAATTCACCCCTCCACTTT. Translated, it gives CASRGAGNSPLHF.

This clone was found a few times. This sequence joins TRBV25-1 and TRBJ1-1; a weak D match, TRBD1 (5 bases). Trimming removed 4 bases at V and 8 bases at J, with 23 bases between. This CDR3 spans 16 amino acids. CDR1 MGHDK and CDR2 SYGVNS come from the germline V gene. CDR3 residues: CASSAPGSRGVKEAFF. The DNA for the CDR3 is TGTGCCAGCAGTGCGCCCGGGAGCCGGGGGGTCAAGGAAGCTTTCTTT.

V is TRBV25-1 and J is TRBJ2-2, with TRBD1 identical over 9 bases. CDR3 size: 15 residues. The germline V gene has CDR1 MGHDK and CDR2 SYGVNS. J was trimmed by 6 bases and V by 5 bases; bases with no gene match: 7. The CDR3 DNA is TGTGCCAGCAGTCCCCGGGACAGGGTCGCCGGGGAGCTGTTTTTT. Its translation: CASSPRDRVAGELFF.

In this sample, this clone turned up a few times. This chain uses TRBV4-3 with TRBJ1-4, with D perhaps TRBD1 (5 bases). The CDR3 runs 16 residues. The V end lost 2 bases, the J end lost 4 bases, and 14 bases lay between the germline ends. Germline lookup yields CDR1 LGHNA and CDR2 YSLEER. CDR3 in amino acids: CASSQQWGGSNEKLFF. The CDR3 DNA follows: TGCGCCAGCAGCCAACAATGGGGGGGGAGTAATGAAAAACTGTTTTTT.

The rearrangement links TRBV19 to TRBJ2-2; TRBD1 aligns across 10 bases. J was trimmed by 7 bases and V by 6 bases; bases with no gene match: 5. The CDR3 is 14 amino acids. Germline V gives CDR1 LNHDA, CDR2 SQIVND (reference sequence). The CDR3 reads CASRRDRGNGELFF. The DNA for the CDR3 is TGTGCCAGTAGACGGGACAGGGGTAACGGGGAGCTGTTTTTT. The full variable domain, its missing parts supplied by reference TRBV19 and TRBJ2-2, is DGGITQSPKYLFRKEGQNVTLSCEQNLNHDAMYWYRQDPGQGLRLIYYSQIVNDFQKGDIAEGYSVSREKKESFPLTVTSAQKNPTAFYLCASRRDRGNGELFFGEGSRLTVL.

CDR3 bases: TGTGCCTGGAGAAATCAAGCAAGTGGGCCCCAGCATTTT. It codes for CAWRNQASGPQHF. The chain combines TRBV30 with TRBJ1-5, with no clear D. The germline V and J ends were trimmed by 3 bases and 9 bases, with 15 bases remaining between them. The CDR3 runs 13 residues. Germline V gene lookup returns CDR1 GTSNPN and CDR2 SVGIG (reference sequence).

The chain couples TRBV4-3 to TRBJ2-3, with D perhaps TRBD2 (6 bases). The CDR3 spans 14 residues. CDR1 is LGHNA and CDR2 is YSLEER in the germline V gene. Trimming stripped 2 bases from V and 3 bases from J, with 9 bases between. The DNA for the CDR3 is TGCGCCAGCAGCCAACTCGGGAGTACAGATACGCAGTATTTT. Amino acid sequence: CASSQLGSTDTQYF.

This chain uses TRBV5-8 with TRBJ2-3; tentatively, D is TRBD2 (6 bases). In germline, CDR1 is SGHTS, CDR2 YDEGEE. This CDR3 has 12 residues. V was shortened by 3 bases and J by 4 bases, with 6 bases between the two germline ends. The CDR3 nucleotides read TGTGCCAGCAGCTGGGGGGCAGATACGCAGTATTTT. As protein: CASSWGADTQYF.

This clone was recorded a few times. This chain links TRBV29-1 with TRBJ1-1; unclear D gene. The CDR3 extends over 14 amino acids. V dropped 4 bases and J dropped 6 bases, with 18 bases sitting between them. Germline CDR1 reads SQVTM; CDR2 reads ANQGSEA. The CDR3 reads CSVVGGPGTAEAFF. The CDR3 DNA sequence: TGCAGCGTTGTTGGAGGTCCGGGAACTGCTGAAGCTTTCTTT.

V is TRBV7-2 and J is TRBJ1-3; no reliable D call. CDR1 SGHTA and CDR2 FQGNSA come from the germline V gene. V was trimmed by 5 bases and J by 8 bases, leaving 7 bases between them. This CDR3 is built from 11 residues. DNA for the CDR3: TGTGCCAGCAGCCCCCGGGACACCATATATTTT. This sequence encodes CASSPRDTIYF.

This rearrangement joins TRBV30 to TRBJ1-4, with 7 positions matching TRBD1. This CDR3 is built from 15 residues. Germline V gives CDR1 GTSNPN, CDR2 SVGIG (reference sequence). V dropped 4 bases and J dropped 7; count of bases not matched to a gene: 12. CDR3 DNA: TGTGCCTGGAAGAAACAGGGGCAGGGAGGTGAAAAACTGTTTTTT. This codes for CAWKKQGQGGEKLFF.

The rearrangement uses TRBV29-1 and TRBJ1-3; 9 bases are a match to TRBD1. This CDR3 comprises 15 residues. The germline CDR1 and CDR2 sequences are SQVTM and ANQGSEA. J lost 0 bases, V lost 7 bases, and 7 bases had no gene match. CDR3 nucleotide sequence: TGCAGCGCCAGGACAGGGGCGAACTCTGGAAACACCATATATTTT. Translation gives CSARTGANSGNTIYF.

J is TRBJ1-1 and V is TRBV30; D remains ambiguous. V shed 2 bases and J shed 11 bases, with 12 bases lying between them. This CDR3 is built from 11 residues. Germline CDR1 reads GTSNPN; CDR2 reads SVGIG (reference sequence). The CDR3 sequence is CAWSSFLEAFF. The DNA for the CDR3 is TGTGCCTGGAGTTCCTTCCTTGAGGCTTTCTTT.

The chain uses TRBV25-1 and TRBJ1-4; TRBD1 might be the D (5 bases). The CDR3 is 15 residues long. V was cut by 4 bases and J by 3 bases, with 12 bases left in between. Germline-derived CDR1 and CDR2 are MGHDK and SYGVNS. For the CDR3, the DNA is TGTGCCAGCAGTGGGAACAGGTTTCCTAATGAAAAACTGTTTTTT. Translated: CASSGNRFPNEKLFF.

The rearrangement uses TRBV2 and TRBJ2-1; 15 nucleotides match TRBD2. V lost 6 bases, J lost 10 bases, and 4 bases stayed unmatched. The CDR3 contains 14 residues. Germline V gives CDR1 SNHLY, CDR2 FYNNEI. The CDR3: CASRVGTSGGEQFF. CDR3 nucleotide sequence: TGTGCCAGCAGGGTCGGGACTAGCGGGGGGGAGCAGTTCTTC.

The chain's CDR3 is CAWSVGTGALNTEAFF. In DNA, the CDR3 is TGTGCCTGGAGTGTCGGGACAGGGGCTTTGAACACTGAAGCTTTCTTT. The chain joins TRBV30 to TRBJ1-1; 10 positions match TRBD1. CDR3 length equals 16 residues. Looked up from germline, CDR1 is GTSNPN and CDR2 is SVGIG (reference sequence). Trimming removed 0 bases from V and 0 bases from J; junction bases left unmatched: 4.

This clone was seen once. The chain carries TRBV6-5 and TRBJ1-4; D uncertain. Trimming took off 10 bases at V and 8 bases at J, with 23 bases between the two ends. The CDR3 loop spans 15 amino acids. CDR1 and CDR2 (germline): MNHEY, SVGAGI. The CDR3 DNA is TGTGCCACCGATGGGCAGGAAAGCTTTGGGGAAAAACTGTTTTTT. Its translation is CATDGQESFGEKLFF.

The V gene is TRBV19, the J gene TRBJ2-7, with TRBD1 as a possible D gene (6 bases). The V end lost 7 bases, the J end lost 2 bases, and 12 bases lay between the germline ends. Germline lookup yields CDR1 LNHDA and CDR2 SQIVND (reference sequence). This CDR3 region has 13 residues. This chain's CDR3 is CASNQGTPYEQYF. The CDR3 DNA is TGTGCCAGTAACCAGGGGACCCCCTACGAGCAGTACTTC.

The chain joins TRBV2 to TRBJ2-6; no clear D. Germline V gene lookup returns CDR1 SNHLY and CDR2 FYNNEI. V was shortened by 6 bases and J by 0 bases, with 6 bases between the two germline ends. The CDR3 sequence is 14 residues long. In DNA form, the CDR3 reads TGTGCCAGCAGCATTAGCTCTGGGGCCAACGTCCTGACTTTC. This translates into CASSISSGANVLTF.